This T cell receptor beta chain comes out of a study of blood T cell repertoires in COVID-19 (dated by TCRdb to 2020 to 2022). The study in broad terms: The collaborator samples originated in the United States, Italy and Spain and spanned the acute and convalescent phases of COVID-19. The dataset comprised deeply sampled blood TCRbeta repertoires from subjects exposed to, actively infected with, or recovered from COVID-19. The prospective study material was composed of cDNA or gDNA derived from T cells, B-cell-depleted T cells, or PBMCs. Samples were obtained from the ongoing ImmuneRACE study (first 160 participants) and from over 1,000 subjects provided by 6 global collaborators. The repertoires were released in a freely available public database intended as a resource for research on the immune response to SARS-CoV-2. Nearly every sample came with metadata listing a de-identified subject ID, COVID-19 status, age in years and sex. Where available, HLA class I and class II types were taken from metadata supplied by the sample provider and were not determined by assay-based typing. What the work shows at the level of the full study, not this receptor alone: How much clinical and demographic metadata was included differed by source and by participant, and the metadata was provided uncurated.

CDR1 and CDR2 are drawn from the germline V gene (reference sequence): SGHNT, YYREEE. Its CDR3 holds 15 amino acids, cysteine through phenylalanine. The only DNA kept is the CDR3, 45 bases in frame from the first base. The junction shows trimming of 0 bases on V and 1 base on J, plus 10 bases between the germline ends. A note on this clone: There is no known antigen for this receptor. No per-base quality is available; no much larger clone lies one base away.

TCRbeta CDR3 regions were amplified from genomic DNA by means of the immunoSEQ Assay, a bias-controlled multiplex PCR. Regarding the original processing steps: The number of nucleated cells in each sample was estimated by amplification of reference gene primers within the assay. To quantify the absolute abundance of each unique TCRbeta CDR3 rearrangement, sequence reads were collapsed and filtered. For each sample, productive Simpson clonality was calculated by taking the square root of Simpson's diversity index across productive rearrangements. Entries here come from immuneACCESS through TCRdb and include only in-frame sequences with V and J called. Some clones fail to appear in such tables; in the studies checked, an unresolved V gene covers under half of the shortfall, and the cause of the remainder is unknown. V, J and clone size were drawn from that table, and D and trimming were deduced from the DNA. The sample table holds tens of thousands of clones, of which roughly 90% were seen once. The ten largest clones take up 5.3% of the sample.

Whole blood was collected in K2EDTA tubes by collaborating institutions according to the institutions' own protocols. For TCRbeta analysis, collaborators shipped samples as frozen whole blood, isolated PBMCs, or DNA extracted from either of those sample types. The V gene is TRBV5-4 and the J gene is TRBJ1-1; confidence is insufficient to name the D gene. The clonotype originates from a middle-aged man with acute or convalescent COVID-19. The sequencing input was peripheral blood. The nucleotide sequence is TGTGCCAGCAGCTTGGATCATGGGAGGAACACTGAAGCTTTCTTT. Its protein is CASSLDHGRNTEAFF.